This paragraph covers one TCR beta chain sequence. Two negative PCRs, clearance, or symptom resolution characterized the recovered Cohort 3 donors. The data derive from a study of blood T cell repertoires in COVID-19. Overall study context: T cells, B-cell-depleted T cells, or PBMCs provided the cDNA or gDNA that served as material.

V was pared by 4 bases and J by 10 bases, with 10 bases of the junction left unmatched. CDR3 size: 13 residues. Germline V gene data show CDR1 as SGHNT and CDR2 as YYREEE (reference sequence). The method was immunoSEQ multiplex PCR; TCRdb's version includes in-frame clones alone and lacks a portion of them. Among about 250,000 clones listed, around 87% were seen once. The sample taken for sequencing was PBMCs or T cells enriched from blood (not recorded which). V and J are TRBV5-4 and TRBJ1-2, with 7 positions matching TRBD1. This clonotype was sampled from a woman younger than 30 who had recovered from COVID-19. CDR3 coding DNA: TGTGCCAGCAGCCCTGTGATAGGACAGGCCTACACCTTC. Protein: CASSPVIGQAYTF.